A selection of T cell receptor beta chains follows, all from one sample in a study of blood T cell repertoires in COVID-19. The protocol was immunoSEQ multiplex PCR, while the TCRdb copy is restricted to in-frame clones and leaves out a portion. Here the sample spans some 400,000 clones, 85% to 90% being singletons. The sample comprised peripheral blood. These receptors all come from a human donor in a cohort sampled during active COVID-19. CDR3s include the opening cysteine and the closing phenylalanine or tryptophan. D genes are given only for firm matches. Size is stated for part of the rows, as once, few or many counts, or as a class when the clone is expanded.

d_gene: TRBD1; j_gene: TRBJ1-2; abundance: NA; v_gene: TRBV6-5; len: 14; CDR3aa: CASSYRPGGYGYTF; CDR3nt: TGTGCCAGCAGTTACCGTCCAGGGGGCTATGGCTACACCTTC
d_gene: TRBD1; j_gene: TRBJ2-5; abundance: NA; v_gene: TRBV5-1; len: 14; CDR3aa: CASSHGTDQETQYF; CDR3nt: TGCGCCAGCAGCCACGGGACAGATCAAGAGACCCAGTACTTC
d_gene: NA; j_gene: TRBJ1-2; abundance: NA; v_gene: TRBV6-5; len: 13; CDR3aa: CASLSPLSGGYTF; CDR3nt: TGTGCCAGCCTAAGCCCTTTGTCTGGTGGCTACACCTTC
d_gene: TRBD1; j_gene: TRBJ1-4; abundance: NA; v_gene: TRBV4-1; len: 17; CDR3aa: CASSQGSTGLSNEKLFF; CDR3nt: TGCGCCAGCAGCCAGGGGTCGACAGGGCTGTCTAATGAAAAACTGTTTTTT
d_gene: NA; j_gene: TRBJ2-7; abundance: NA; v_gene: TRBV11-2; len: 11; CDR3aa: CASSLQDSQYF; CDR3nt: TGTGCCAGCAGCTTACAAGACTCCCAGTACTTC
d_gene: NA; j_gene: TRBJ2-1; abundance: NA; v_gene: TRBV7-9; len: 13; CDR3aa: CASLGLAGAEQFF; CDR3nt: TGTGCCAGCCTGGGTCTTGCGGGGGCTGAGCAGTTCTTC
d_gene: NA; j_gene: TRBJ1-1; abundance: NA; v_gene: TRBV21-1; len: 19; CDR3aa: CASSASQGDKVGVNTEAFF; CDR3nt: TGTGCCAGCAGCGCTTCCCAGGGGGACAAAGTTGGTGTGAACACTGAAGCTTTCTTT
d_gene: TRBD1; j_gene: TRBJ2-1; abundance: once; v_gene: TRBV7-9; len: 15; CDR3aa: CASSLTGTADNEQFF; CDR3nt: TGTGCCAGCAGCTTAACAGGGACAGCGGACAATGAGCAGTTCTTC
d_gene: NA; j_gene: TRBJ1-5; abundance: few; v_gene: TRBV20-1; len: 17; CDR3aa: CSASVPIGLYSNQPQHF; CDR3nt: TGCAGTGCTAGTGTACCTATTGGGCTATATAGCAATCAGCCCCAGCATTTT
d_gene: NA; j_gene: TRBJ1-1; abundance: NA; v_gene: TRBV7-2; len: 15; CDR3aa: CASSLRSTGYTEAFF; CDR3nt: TGTGCCAGCAGCTTACGTTCGACAGGTTACACTGAAGCTTTCTTT
d_gene: NA; j_gene: TRBJ2-1; abundance: NA; v_gene: TRBV11-3; len: 12; CDR3aa: CASGQTYNEQFF; CDR3nt: TGTGCCAGCGGCCAGACCTACAATGAGCAGTTCTTC
d_gene: NA; j_gene: TRBJ2-5; abundance: NA; v_gene: TRBV7-8; len: 15; CDR3aa: CASSLARGPQETQYF; CDR3nt: TGTGCCAGCAGCTTAGCGCGGGGCCCCCAAGAGACCCAGTACTTC
d_gene: NA; j_gene: TRBJ2-6; abundance: NA; v_gene: TRBV6-1; len: 15; CDR3aa: CASSESVSGANVLTF; CDR3nt: TGTGCCAGCAGTGAGTCAGTATCTGGGGCCAACGTCCTGACTTTC
d_gene: TRBD2; j_gene: TRBJ2-3; abundance: NA; v_gene: TRBV2; len: 15; CDR3aa: CASSERSGIGDTQYF; CDR3nt: TGTGCCAGCAGTGAACGGAGCGGGATCGGGGATACGCAGTATTTT
d_gene: TRBD2; j_gene: TRBJ2-1; abundance: NA; v_gene: TRBV27; len: 14; CDR3aa: CASRRAGDLNEQFF; CDR3nt: TGTGCCAGCAGGAGAGCGGGGGATCTTAATGAGCAGTTCTTC
d_gene: NA; j_gene: TRBJ1-2; abundance: many; v_gene: TRBV30; len: 20; CDR3aa: CAWTPRENPGHGVGNYGYTF; CDR3nt: TGTGCCTGGACTCCCAGAGAGAACCCGGGACATGGGGTTGGCAACTATGGCTACACCTTC
d_gene: NA; j_gene: TRBJ2-3; abundance: NA; v_gene: TRBV5-6; len: 19; CDR3aa: CASSRRPSVYRLSTDTQYF; CDR3nt: TGTGCCAGCAGCCGCCGCCCTAGCGTTTACCGACTTAGCACAGATACGCAGTATTTT
d_gene: NA; j_gene: TRBJ2-5; abundance: NA; v_gene: TRBV2; len: 15; CDR3aa: CASSLQGGAQETQYF; CDR3nt: TGTGCCAGCAGCTTACAGGGGGGGGCTCAAGAGACCCAGTACTTC
d_gene: NA; j_gene: TRBJ2-4; abundance: NA; v_gene: TRBV3-1/TRBV3-2; len: 14; CDR3aa: CASSQGGGLGIQYF; CDR3nt: TGTGCCAGCAGCCAAGGTGGCGGGCTAGGCATTCAGTACTTC
d_gene: TRBD2; j_gene: TRBJ2-5; abundance: NA; v_gene: TRBV9; len: 17; CDR3aa: CASSVATGTSSQETQYF; CDR3nt: TGTGCCAGCAGCGTAGCTACCGGGACTAGCTCCCAAGAGACCCAGTACTTC
d_gene: TRBD2; j_gene: TRBJ2-1; abundance: NA; v_gene: TRBV5-1; len: 17; CDR3aa: CASSLATSGRKHNEQFF; CDR3nt: TGCGCCAGCAGCCTGGCGACTAGCGGGAGGAAACACAATGAGCAGTTCTTC
d_gene: TRBD2; j_gene: TRBJ2-7; abundance: NA; v_gene: TRBV6-6; len: 15; CDR3aa: CASNRLAGGPYEQYF; CDR3nt: TGTGCCAGCAACCGTCTAGCGGGAGGGCCCTACGAGCAGTACTTC
d_gene: NA; j_gene: TRBJ2-1; abundance: NA; v_gene: TRBV10-3; len: 13; CDR3aa: CATAQGYYNEQFF; CDR3nt: TGTGCCACGGCCCAGGGATACTACAATGAGCAGTTCTTC
d_gene: NA; j_gene: TRBJ1-2; abundance: NA; v_gene: TRBV19; len: 13; CDR3aa: CASRPPEDYGYTF; CDR3nt: TGTGCCAGTAGGCCCCCGGAGGACTATGGCTACACCTTC
d_gene: NA; j_gene: TRBJ2-5; abundance: NA; v_gene: TRBV19; len: 16; CDR3aa: CASSNPRGEGQETQYF; CDR3nt: TGTGCCAGTAGCAACCCCAGGGGAGAGGGCCAAGAGACCCAGTACTTC
d_gene: NA; j_gene: TRBJ1-3; abundance: NA; v_gene: TRBV5-5; len: 16; CDR3aa: CASSRMGDYSGNTIYF; CDR3nt: TGTGCCAGCAGCCGGATGGGGGACTACTCTGGAAACACCATATATTTT
d_gene: NA; j_gene: TRBJ2-7; abundance: NA; v_gene: TRBV2; len: 14; CDR3aa: CASSRVLSSYEQYF; CDR3nt: TGTGCCAGCAGCAGGGTCCTCAGCTCCTACGAGCAGTACTTC
d_gene: TRBD2; j_gene: TRBJ2-1; abundance: NA; v_gene: TRBV29-1; len: 13; CDR3aa: CSVALADPGEQFF; CDR3nt: TGCAGCGTTGCTCTAGCGGACCCGGGTGAGCAGTTCTTC
d_gene: NA; j_gene: TRBJ1-6; abundance: NA; v_gene: TRBV9; len: 15; CDR3aa: CASSVEGRGNSPLHF; CDR3nt: TGTGCCAGCAGCGTAGAGGGCAGGGGAAATTCACCCCTCCACTTT
d_gene: TRBD1; j_gene: TRBJ2-1; abundance: NA; v_gene: TRBV10-3; len: 14; CDR3aa: CAIGRDSSYNEQFF; CDR3nt: TGTGCCATTGGCCGGGACAGCTCCTACAATGAGCAGTTCTTC
d_gene: NA; j_gene: TRBJ2-1; abundance: NA; v_gene: TRBV4-1; len: 12; CDR3aa: CASSLIGGEQFF; CDR3nt: TGCGCCAGCAGCCTCATAGGGGGTGAGCAGTTCTTC
d_gene: TRBD1; j_gene: TRBJ2-7; abundance: few; v_gene: TRBV7-9; len: 15; CDR3aa: CASSTAEGASYEQYF; CDR3nt: TGTGCCAGCTCTACTGCCGAGGGGGCCTCCTACGAGCAGTACTTC
d_gene: TRBD1; j_gene: TRBJ2-7; abundance: NA; v_gene: TRBV7-6; len: 15; CDR3aa: CASSFGTGDLYEQYF; CDR3nt: TGTGCCAGCAGCTTCGGGACAGGGGATTTGTACGAGCAGTACTTC
d_gene: NA; j_gene: TRBJ1-2; abundance: NA; v_gene: TRBV7-2; len: 15; CDR3aa: CASSPQPGGAGGYTF; CDR3nt: TGTGCCAGCAGCCCCCAGCCTGGGGGGGCGGGGGGCTACACCTTC
d_gene: NA; j_gene: TRBJ1-1; abundance: NA; v_gene: TRBV30; len: 14; CDR3aa: CAWSFGGFGTEAFF; CDR3nt: TGTGCCTGGAGTTTCGGAGGGTTCGGCACTGAAGCTTTCTTT
d_gene: NA; j_gene: TRBJ2-6; abundance: NA; v_gene: TRBV28; len: 15; CDR3aa: CASSPTGSGANVLTF; CDR3nt: TGTGCCAGCAGTCCAACAGGTTCTGGGGCCAACGTCCTGACTTTC
d_gene: NA; j_gene: TRBJ1-1; abundance: NA; v_gene: TRBV25-1; len: 15; CDR3aa: CASSESPDGGTEAFF; CDR3nt: TGTGCCAGCAGCGAATCCCCGGACGGGGGTACTGAAGCTTTCTTT
d_gene: NA; j_gene: TRBJ1-1; abundance: once; v_gene: TRBV2; len: 11; CDR3aa: CLQGGDTEAFF; CDR3nt: TGCTTACAGGGTGGGGACACTGAAGCTTTCTTT
d_gene: TRBD1; j_gene: TRBJ1-1; abundance: NA; v_gene: TRBV19; len: 18; CDR3aa: CASSILPGQGQMNTEAFF; CDR3nt: TGTGCCAGTAGTATTCTACCGGGACAGGGCCAAATGAACACTGAAGCTTTCTTT
d_gene: NA; j_gene: TRBJ2-7; abundance: NA; v_gene: TRBV5-1; len: 16; CDR3aa: CASSLAWRRSHYEQYF; CDR3nt: TGCGCCAGCAGCTTGGCCTGGCGGCGGAGCCACTACGAGCAGTACTTC
d_gene: NA; j_gene: TRBJ2-5; abundance: once; v_gene: TRBV7-3; len: 13; CDR3aa: CASSLSRRETQYF; CDR3nt: TGTGCCAGCAGCTTAAGTCGCCGGGAGACCCAGTACTTC
d_gene: TRBD1; j_gene: TRBJ2-5; abundance: NA; v_gene: TRBV10-3; len: 16; CDR3aa: CAIGTRGTGGRETQYF; CDR3nt: TGTGCCATCGGCACCCGGGGGACAGGGGGCAGGGAGACCCAGTACTTC
d_gene: NA; j_gene: TRBJ1-3; abundance: NA; v_gene: TRBV9; len: 15; CDR3aa: CASSTRGSFENTIYF; CDR3nt: TGTGCCAGCAGCACCCGGGGTTCGTTTGAAAACACCATATATTTT
d_gene: NA; j_gene: TRBJ2-1; abundance: once; v_gene: TRBV24-1; len: 16; CDR3aa: CATSDFGGSVSNEQFF; CDR3nt: TGTGCCACCAGTGATTTCGGTGGTAGCGTTTCCAATGAGCAGTTCTTC
d_gene: TRBD1; j_gene: TRBJ2-7; abundance: NA; v_gene: TRBV28; len: 15; CDR3aa: CASSLPGTGAYEQYF; CDR3nt: TGTGCCAGCAGTTTACCCGGGACAGGGGCCTACGAGCAGTACTTC
d_gene: NA; j_gene: TRBJ1-1; abundance: few; v_gene: TRBV30; len: 13; CDR3aa: CAWSVFPLAEAFF; CDR3nt: TGTGCCTGGAGTGTTTTCCCATTAGCTGAAGCTTTCTTT
d_gene: TRBD2; j_gene: TRBJ2-1; abundance: NA; v_gene: TRBV28; len: 15; CDR3aa: CASSSGTSGYNEQFF; CDR3nt: TGTGCCAGCAGTTCCGGGACTAGCGGTTACAATGAGCAGTTCTTC
d_gene: NA; j_gene: TRBJ1-4; abundance: NA; v_gene: TRBV2; len: 13; CDR3aa: CASSPRGREKLFF; CDR3nt: TGTGCCAGCAGCCCAAGGGGCCGTGAAAAACTGTTTTTT
d_gene: TRBD2; j_gene: TRBJ2-1; abundance: NA; v_gene: TRBV5-1; len: 17; CDR3aa: CASSLGLTSGKNNEQFF; CDR3nt: TGCGCCAGCAGCTTGGGGTTAACTAGCGGGAAAAACAATGAGCAGTTCTTC
d_gene: NA; j_gene: TRBJ1-1; abundance: NA; v_gene: TRBV19; len: 14; CDR3aa: CASSTLGGDTEAFF; CDR3nt: TGTGCCAGTAGTACCTTGGGGGGGGACACTGAAGCTTTCTTT
d_gene: TRBD1; j_gene: TRBJ1-3; abundance: NA; v_gene: TRBV6-1; len: 16; CDR3aa: CASSEEAGTGGNTIYF; CDR3nt: TGTGCCAGCAGTGAAGAGGCCGGGACAGGGGGAAACACCATATATTTT
d_gene: TRBD1; j_gene: TRBJ1-5; abundance: once; v_gene: TRBV19; len: 17; CDR3aa: CASSSGQMRNSNQPQHF; CDR3nt: TGTGCCAGTAGTTCGGGACAGATGAGGAATAGCAATCAGCCCCAACATTTT
d_gene: NA; j_gene: TRBJ2-3; abundance: NA; v_gene: TRBV7-8; len: 14; CDR3aa: CASSIRVSTDTQYF; CDR3nt: TGTGCCAGCAGCATCAGGGTTAGCACAGATACGCAGTATTTT
d_gene: TRBD2; j_gene: TRBJ2-5; abundance: NA; v_gene: TRBV7-8; len: 16; CDR3aa: CASSTGLAGGLETQYF; CDR3nt: TGTGCCAGCAGCACGGGACTAGCGGGAGGTCTTGAGACCCAGTACTTC
d_gene: TRBD2; j_gene: TRBJ2-5; abundance: once; v_gene: TRBV6-1; len: 18; CDR3aa: CASSESRAGGPRVETQYF; CDR3nt: TGTGCCAGCAGTGAAAGTCGAGCGGGGGGGCCTAGGGTAGAGACCCAGTACTTC
d_gene: NA; j_gene: TRBJ2-1; abundance: NA; v_gene: TRBV12-3/TRBV12-4; len: 13; CDR3aa: CASTVTYFDEQFF; CDR3nt: TGTGCCAGCACTGTAACTTATTTCGATGAGCAGTTCTTC
d_gene: TRBD2; j_gene: TRBJ2-7; abundance: NA; v_gene: TRBV6-5; len: 15; CDR3aa: CASKLGEGLSYEQYF; CDR3nt: TGTGCCAGCAAGCTCGGGGAGGGGCTCTCCTACGAGCAGTACTTC